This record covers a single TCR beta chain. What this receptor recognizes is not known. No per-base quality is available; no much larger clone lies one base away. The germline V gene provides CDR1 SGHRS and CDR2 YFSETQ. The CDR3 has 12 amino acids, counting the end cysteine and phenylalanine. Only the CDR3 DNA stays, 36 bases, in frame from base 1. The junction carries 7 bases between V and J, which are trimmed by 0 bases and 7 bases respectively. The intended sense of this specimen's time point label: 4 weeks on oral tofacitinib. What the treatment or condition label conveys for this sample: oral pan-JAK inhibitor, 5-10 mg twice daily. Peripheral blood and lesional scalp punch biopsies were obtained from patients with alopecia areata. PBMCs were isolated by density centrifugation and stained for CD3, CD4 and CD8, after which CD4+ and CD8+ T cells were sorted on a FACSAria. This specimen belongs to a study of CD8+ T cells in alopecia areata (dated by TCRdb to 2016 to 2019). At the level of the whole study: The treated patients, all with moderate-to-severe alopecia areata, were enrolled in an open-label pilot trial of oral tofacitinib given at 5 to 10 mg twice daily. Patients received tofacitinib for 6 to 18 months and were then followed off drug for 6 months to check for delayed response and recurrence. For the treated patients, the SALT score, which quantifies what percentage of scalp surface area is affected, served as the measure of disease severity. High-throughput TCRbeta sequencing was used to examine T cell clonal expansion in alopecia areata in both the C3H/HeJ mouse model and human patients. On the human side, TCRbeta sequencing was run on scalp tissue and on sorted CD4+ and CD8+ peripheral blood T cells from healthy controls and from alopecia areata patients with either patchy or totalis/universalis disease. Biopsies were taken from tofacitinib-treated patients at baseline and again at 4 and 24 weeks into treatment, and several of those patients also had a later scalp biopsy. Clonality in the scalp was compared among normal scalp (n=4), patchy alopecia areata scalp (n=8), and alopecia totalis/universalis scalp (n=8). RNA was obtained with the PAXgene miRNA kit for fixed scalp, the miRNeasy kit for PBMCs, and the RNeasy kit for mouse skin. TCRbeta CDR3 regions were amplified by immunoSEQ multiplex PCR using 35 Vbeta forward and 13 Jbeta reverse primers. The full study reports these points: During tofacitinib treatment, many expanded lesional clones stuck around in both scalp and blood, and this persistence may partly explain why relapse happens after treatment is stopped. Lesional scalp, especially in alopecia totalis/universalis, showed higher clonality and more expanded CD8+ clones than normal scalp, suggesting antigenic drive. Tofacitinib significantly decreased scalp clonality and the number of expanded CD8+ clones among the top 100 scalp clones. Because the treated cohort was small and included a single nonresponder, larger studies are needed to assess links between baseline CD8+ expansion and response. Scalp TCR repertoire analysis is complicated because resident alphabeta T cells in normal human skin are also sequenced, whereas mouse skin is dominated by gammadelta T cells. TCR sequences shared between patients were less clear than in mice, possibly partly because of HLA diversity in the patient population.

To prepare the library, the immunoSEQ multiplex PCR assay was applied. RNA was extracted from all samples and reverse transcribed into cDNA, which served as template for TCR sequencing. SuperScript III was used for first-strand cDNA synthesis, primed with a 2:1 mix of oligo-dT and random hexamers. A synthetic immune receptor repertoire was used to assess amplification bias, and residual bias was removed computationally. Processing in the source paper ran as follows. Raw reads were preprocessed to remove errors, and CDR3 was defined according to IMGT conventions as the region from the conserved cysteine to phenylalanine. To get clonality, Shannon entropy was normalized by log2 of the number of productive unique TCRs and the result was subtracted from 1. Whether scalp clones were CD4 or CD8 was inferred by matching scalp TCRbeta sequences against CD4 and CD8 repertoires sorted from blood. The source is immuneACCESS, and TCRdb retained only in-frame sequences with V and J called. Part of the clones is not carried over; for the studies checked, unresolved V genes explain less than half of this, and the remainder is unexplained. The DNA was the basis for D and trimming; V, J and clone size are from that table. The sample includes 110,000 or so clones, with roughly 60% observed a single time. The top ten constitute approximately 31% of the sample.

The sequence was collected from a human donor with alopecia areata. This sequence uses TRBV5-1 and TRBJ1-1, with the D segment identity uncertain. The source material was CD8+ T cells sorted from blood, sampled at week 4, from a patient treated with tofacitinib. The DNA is TGCGCCAGCAGCTTGGAAGGAGTTGAAGCTTTCTTT. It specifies CASSLEGVEAFF.